This TCR beta chain was recovered during a study of metastatic and nonmetastatic thyroid tumors (TCRdb year 2020). Background on the whole study: Repertoires from peripheral blood and from tumor or nodule tissue samples of malignant and benign thyroid patients were compared. The research as a whole found: TCR beta diversity was reported as significantly higher in malignant tumors than in benign nodules, in both blood and tumor samples.

This clone was detected ten times or more. The antigen it binds to is not known. No base quality values were provided; no much bigger clone lies one nucleotide off. The CDR3 measures 13 amino acids from cysteine to phenylalanine. Only the CDR3 portion is preserved as DNA: 39 bases, with reading frame beginning at the first base. V loses 7 bases, J loses 5 bases, and the germline ends lie 14 bases apart. Reading the germline V gene (reference sequence) gives CDR1 LNHDA and CDR2 SQIVND. Library preparation employed PCR. Data came from an Illumina HiSeq 4000. High-throughput sequencing was used to profile the TCR beta-chain CDR3 region of every patient. As for the original processing: A classifier to discriminate distant-metastatic papillary thyroid cancer patients was built from CDR3 differences across clinicopathological groups. The Shannon index was used to assess repertoire diversity, and the Morisita-Horn index was used to assess tumor-blood repertoire similarity. TCRdb handled the public reads itself, with Q25 trimming in fastp and clone calling in MiXCR, and kept productive beta chains. TCRdb assigned the V and J calls; the authors' analysis was not used. For this sample there are some 20,000 clones; approximately 30% appear just once. Around 20% of the sample is held by the ten biggest clonotypes.

No patient had received any treatment before thyroid surgery. Using T-cell receptor beta sequencing, the researchers looked back retrospectively at clinical samples from patients, gathered between about 2011 and 2019. In this chain, TRBV19 is recombined with TRBJ1-1; 5 matching bases give a weak D call of TRBD1. This receptor was obtained from a female donor with papillary thyroid cancer or a benign thyroid nodule (not recorded which). Some clones in this sample may be carry-over from other donors' samples. Sequencing was done on a sample of adjacent normal tissue. CDR3 protein: CASTRGLGTEAFF. Read as DNA, the sequence is TGTGCCAGTACGAGGGGACTAGGGACTGAAGCTTTCTTT.